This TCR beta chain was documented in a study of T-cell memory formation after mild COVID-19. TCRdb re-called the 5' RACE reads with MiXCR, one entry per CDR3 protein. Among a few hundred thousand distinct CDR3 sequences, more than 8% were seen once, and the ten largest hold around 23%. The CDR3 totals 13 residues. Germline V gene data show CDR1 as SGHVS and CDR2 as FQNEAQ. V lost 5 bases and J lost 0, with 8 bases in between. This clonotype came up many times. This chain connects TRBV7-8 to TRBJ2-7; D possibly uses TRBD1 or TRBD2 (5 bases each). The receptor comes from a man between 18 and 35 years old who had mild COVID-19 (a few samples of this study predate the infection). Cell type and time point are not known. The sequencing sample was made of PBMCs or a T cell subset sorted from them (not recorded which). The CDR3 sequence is CASSEGPSYEQYF. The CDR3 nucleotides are TGTGCCAGCAGCGAGGGACCCTCCTACGAGCAGTACTTC.